The rows below give T cell receptor beta chains drawn from one sample of a study of cytomegalovirus exposure and HLA in healthy donors. The repertoire was sequenced with immunoSEQ multiplex PCR; TCRdb's copy has only in-frame clones and lacks some. The sample lists some 130,000 clones, around 70% occurring once. The sequenced material came from PBMCs. These receptors all stem from a male donor in good health and CMV-seronegative. The CDR3 runs from the conserved cysteine through the conserved F or W. The D gene is left open where the match is weak. Expanded clones are given a class, and other clones once, few, many or no size at all.

V: TRBV15
D: TRBD2
J: TRBJ2-3
size: NA
CDR3: CATSREAGGGTDTQYF
DNA: TGTGCCACCAGCAGAGAAGCGGGAGGGGGTACAGATACGCAGTATTTT

V: TRBV27
D: TRBD2
J: TRBJ2-7
size: NA
CDR3: CASSISTSGAYEQYF
DNA: TGTGCCAGCAGCATATCGACTAGCGGGGCCTACGAGCAGTACTTC

V: TRBV13
D: TRBD2
J: TRBJ2-7
size: NA
CDR3: CASSPRTSGIAYEQYF
DNA: TGTGCCAGCAGCCCAAGGACTAGCGGGATAGCCTACGAGCAGTACTTC

V: TRBV5-6
D: TRBD1
J: TRBJ2-2
size: NA
CDR3: CASTLDRATGELFF
DNA: TGTGCCAGCACCTTGGACAGGGCGACCGGGGAGCTGTTTTTT

V: TRBV4-3
D: NA
J: TRBJ1-5
size: NA
CDR3: CASSQDRTAYSNQPQHF
DNA: TGCGCCAGCAGCCAAGATAGGACAGCTTATAGCAATCAGCCCCAGCATTTT

V: TRBV13
D: NA
J: TRBJ2-7
size: once
CDR3: CASSLQGGGMAYEQYF
DNA: TGTGCCAGCAGCCTCCAAGGAGGGGGCATGGCCTACGAGCAGTACTTC

V: TRBV7-9
D: TRBD1
J: TRBJ1-1
size: NA
CDR3: CASSDRGPTEAFF
DNA: TGTGCCAGCAGCGACAGGGGGCCCACTGAAGCTTTCTTT

V: TRBV7-5
D: NA
J: TRBJ1-1
size: NA
CDR3: CARSFRATGTEAFF
DNA: TGTGCCAGAAGCTTTAGGGCCACAGGGACTGAAGCTTTCTTT

V: TRBV4-3
D: TRBD1
J: TRBJ1-1
size: once
CDR3: CASSQDRQGARNTEAFF
DNA: TGCGCCAGCAGCCAAGATCGCCAGGGGGCGAGGAACACTGAAGCTTTCTTT

V: TRBV7-2
D: NA
J: TRBJ1-1
size: NA
CDR3: CASSLDRLNTEAFF
DNA: TGTGCCAGCAGCCTGGACAGACTGAACACTGAAGCTTTCTTT

V: TRBV7-2
D: TRBD2
J: TRBJ2-3
size: NA
CDR3: CASSPLGLAGFSTDTQYF
DNA: TGTGCCAGCAGCCCCCTAGGACTAGCGGGATTTAGCACAGATACGCAGTATTTT

V: TRBV27
D: TRBD2
J: TRBJ2-1
size: NA
CDR3: CASSLTSVNEQFF
DNA: TGTGCCAGCAGTTTGACTAGCGTCAATGAGCAGTTCTTC

V: TRBV5-1
D: NA
J: TRBJ1-5
size: NA
CDR3: CASSLGYSNQPQHF
DNA: TGCGCCAGCAGCTTGGGTTATAGCAATCAGCCCCAGCATTTT

V: TRBV7-3
D: NA
J: TRBJ1-1
size: NA
CDR3: CASGLTSGMNTEAFF
DNA: TGTGCCAGCGGCTTAACCTCCGGTATGAACACTGAAGCTTTCTTT

V: TRBV7-3
D: TRBD1
J: TRBJ2-7
size: once
CDR3: CASSPRTGNAGEQYF
DNA: TGTGCCAGCAGCCCTCGGACAGGGAATGCGGGCGAGCAGTACTTC

V: TRBV9
D: TRBD2
J: TRBJ2-1
size: few
CDR3: CASSFGPGGSYNEQFF
DNA: TGTGCCAGCAGCTTCGGCCCGGGGGGCTCCTACAATGAGCAGTTCTTC

V: TRBV19
D: NA
J: TRBJ2-7
size: NA
CDR3: CASSLRGSLDEQYF
DNA: TGTGCCAGTAGTCTAAGGGGGTCCTTAGACGAGCAGTACTTC

V: TRBV5-6
D: NA
J: TRBJ1-2
size: NA
CDR3: CASTWGGRGYTF
DNA: TGTGCCAGCACGTGGGGGGGCCGAGGCTACACCTTC

V: TRBV7-2
D: NA
J: TRBJ2-7
size: once
CDR3: CASIQRLGLDSYEQYF
DNA: TGTGCCAGCATCCAACGCCTGGGACTGGATTCCTACGAGCAGTACTTC

V: TRBV11-2
D: TRBD1
J: TRBJ2-1
size: NA
CDR3: CASSLARTGNYNEQFF
DNA: TGTGCCAGCAGCTTAGCGCGGACAGGGAACTACAATGAGCAGTTCTTC

V: TRBV18
D: TRBD1
J: TRBJ1-6
size: NA
CDR3: CASSSSGQGPWNSPLHF
DNA: TGTGCCAGCTCAAGCTCGGGACAGGGGCCTTGGAATTCACCCCTCCACTTT

V: TRBV11-2
D: NA
J: TRBJ2-7
size: NA
CDR3: CASSLTGRTYEQYF
DNA: TGTGCCAGCAGCTTGACGGGGAGAACCTACGAGCAGTACTTC

V: TRBV30
D: NA
J: TRBJ1-2
size: NA
CDR3: CAWSASSGQRGYTF
DNA: TGTGCCTGGAGTGCTTCCTCGGGTCAACGAGGCTACACCTTC

V: TRBV7-2
D: NA
J: TRBJ1-6
size: NA
CDR3: CASSPRQAGSYNSPLHF
DNA: TGTGCCAGCAGCCCGAGACAGGCAGGATCCTATAATTCACCCCTCCACTTT

V: TRBV11-2
D: NA
J: TRBJ2-1
size: NA
CDR3: CASSLLPGYEQFF
DNA: TGTGCCAGCAGCTTATTACCCGGGTATGAGCAGTTCTTC

V: TRBV7-8
D: TRBD1
J: TRBJ2-1
size: NA
CDR3: CASSRQGTGQDEQFF
DNA: TGTGCCAGCAGCCGACAGGGGACAGGGCAGGATGAGCAGTTCTTC

V: TRBV5-4
D: NA
J: TRBJ2-6
size: NA
CDR3: CASSPSDREVNVLTF
DNA: TGTGCCAGCAGCCCCTCCGACAGGGAGGTCAACGTCCTGACTTTC

V: TRBV6-5
D: TRBD1
J: TRBJ2-3
size: once
CDR3: CASSYRPRGDTQYF
DNA: TGTGCCAGCAGTTATCGCCCCAGGGGGGATACGCAGTATTTT

V: TRBV28
D: NA
J: TRBJ2-2
size: NA
CDR3: CASRGQGSDTGELFF
DNA: TGTGCCAGCAGGGGTCAGGGGTCGGACACCGGGGAGCTGTTTTTT

V: TRBV11-3
D: TRBD1
J: TRBJ2-5
size: NA
CDR3: CASSPGGTGQETQYF
DNA: TGTGCCAGCAGCCCAGGGGGCACGGGGCAAGAGACCCAGTACTTC

V: TRBV19
D: NA
J: TRBJ1-2
size: NA
CDR3: CASSPPGENYGYTF
DNA: TGTGCCAGTAGTCCCCCGGGAGAGAACTATGGCTACACCTTC

V: TRBV9
D: NA
J: TRBJ2-1
size: NA
CDR3: CASSASVGTNEQFF
DNA: TGTGCCAGCAGCGCCAGTGTGGGGACTAATGAGCAGTTCTTC

V: TRBV19
D: TRBD1
J: TRBJ1-5
size: once
CDR3: CASRDRGASNQPQHF
DNA: TGTGCCAGTAGGGACAGGGGGGCTAGCAATCAGCCCCAGCATTTT

V: TRBV10-2
D: TRBD2
J: TRBJ2-1
size: few
CDR3: CASSEWRLAGAHWNEQFF
DNA: TGCGCCAGCAGTGAGTGGCGACTAGCGGGGGCCCATTGGAATGAGCAGTTCTTC

V: TRBV19
D: TRBD1
J: TRBJ1-5
size: NA
CDR3: CASSTGGQPQHF
DNA: TGTGCCAGTTCGACAGGGGGACAGCCCCAGCATTTT

V: TRBV18
D: NA
J: TRBJ2-7
size: NA
CDR3: CASADLFQGGQYF
DNA: TGTGCCAGCGCAGACCTCTTTCAGGGGGGGCAGTACTTC

V: TRBV5-6
D: TRBD1
J: TRBJ1-4
size: NA
CDR3: CASSPTGAGEKLFF
DNA: TGTGCCAGCAGCCCTACAGGGGCGGGTGAAAAACTGTTTTTT

V: TRBV4-3
D: NA
J: TRBJ2-2
size: few
CDR3: CASSHPGASRNGELFF
DNA: TGCGCCAGCAGCCACCCAGGGGCTAGCCGGAACGGGGAGCTGTTTTTT

V: TRBV28
D: TRBD1
J: TRBJ2-3
size: NA
CDR3: CAIQGAGDTQYF
DNA: TGTGCCATACAGGGGGCTGGGGATACGCAGTATTTT

V: TRBV2
D: TRBD2
J: TRBJ2-7
size: NA
CDR3: CASSRQSGRAPEQYF
DNA: TGTGCCAGCAGTAGGCAAAGCGGGAGGGCTCCCGAGCAGTACTTC

V: TRBV5-1
D: NA
J: TRBJ2-1
size: NA
CDR3: CASSLDVRDSYNEQFF
DNA: TGCGCCAGCAGCTTGGACGTCCGGGACTCCTACAATGAGCAGTTCTTC

V: TRBV7-8
D: TRBD2
J: TRBJ2-7
size: NA
CDR3: CASSQVRLAGVVHEQYF
DNA: TGTGCCAGCAGCCAAGTGCGGCTAGCGGGAGTAGTGCACGAGCAGTACTTC

V: TRBV5-1
D: NA
J: TRBJ2-7
size: NA
CDR3: CASSLQGGQTYEQYF
DNA: TGCGCCAGCAGCTTACAGGGTGGTCAGACCTACGAGCAGTACTTC

V: TRBV6-1
D: TRBD1
J: TRBJ2-5
size: NA
CDR3: CASSNTGGVETQYF
DNA: TGTGCCAGCAGTAATACAGGGGGCGTAGAGACCCAGTACTTC

V: TRBV9
D: TRBD1
J: TRBJ2-7
size: NA
CDR3: CASSVGQGTYEQYF
DNA: TGTGCCAGCAGCGTCGGACAGGGAACGTACGAGCAGTACTTC

V: TRBV6-5
D: TRBD1
J: TRBJ1-1
size: NA
CDR3: CASEDRGGTEAFF
DNA: TGTGCCAGCGAAGACAGGGGGGGGACTGAAGCTTTCTTT

V: TRBV4-3
D: TRBD1
J: TRBJ2-1
size: NA
CDR3: CASSQTGIGSYNEQFF
DNA: TGCGCCAGCAGCCAGACAGGGATTGGGTCCTACAATGAGCAGTTCTTC

V: TRBV21-1
D: NA
J: TRBJ2-7
size: NA
CDR3: CASRKTIASGRTEYF
DNA: TGTGCCAGCAGAAAAACAATTGCTAGCGGGAGGACCGAGTACTTC

V: TRBV4-1
D: NA
J: TRBJ1-6
size: NA
CDR3: CASSQGPQGLPLHF
DNA: TGCGCCAGCAGCCAGGGCCCGCAGGGACTACCCCTCCACTTT

V: TRBV15
D: NA
J: TRBJ1-5
size: NA
CDR3: CATSRDPLATQHF
DNA: TGTGCCACCAGCAGAGATCCTCTGGCCACCCAGCATTTT

V: TRBV11-2
D: TRBD1
J: TRBJ1-1
size: NA
CDR3: CASSLRKGATTEAFF
DNA: TGTGCCAGCAGCTTAAGGAAGGGGGCCACCACTGAAGCTTTCTTT

V: TRBV23-1
D: NA
J: TRBJ1-1
size: NA
CDR3: CASSQSGGGTEAFF
DNA: TGCGCCAGCAGTCAATCGGGGGGGGGCACTGAAGCTTTCTTT

V: TRBV7-6
D: TRBD2
J: TRBJ2-5
size: NA
CDR3: CASSLSGGAGETQYF
DNA: TGTGCCAGCAGCTTATCCGGGGGGGCCGGGGAGACCCAGTACTTC